Below, 32 T cell receptor beta chains from the same sample are listed, as sequenced in a study of T-cell reconstitution after alpha-beta-depleted transplantation in children. Preparation of the TCRbeta library involved a method that used unique molecular identifiers. MiXCR, run by TCRdb on the PCR reads, gives a single entry per CDR3 protein. The sample has hundreds of thousands of distinct CDR3 sequences, less than 20% seen once. Sequenced here: PBMCs, mostly from graft donor cells, sampled 360 days after TCRalphabeta/CD19-depleted stem cell transplant. These receptor sequences come from a male patient younger than 18 who had a stem cell transplant for acute lymphoblastic leukemia, so the T cells may come from the graft donor.

This sequence joins TRBV4-2 and TRBJ2-5; tentatively, D is TRBD2 (5 bases). CDR3 length: 14 amino acids. The germline V gene encodes CDR1 LGHNA and CDR2 YNFKEQ. V was clipped by 4 bases and J by 5 bases, with 14 bases between them. The CDR3 here is CASSPSEGGETQYF. Here the CDR3 DNA reads TGTGCCAGCAGCCCCAGCGAGGGTGGGGAGACCCAGTACTTC.

This clonotype was counted many times. The chain is built from TRBV20-1 and TRBJ2-7; TRBD1 matches 7 bases. Losses at the gene ends were 6 bases for V and 4 bases for J; bases not matched to a gene: 9. The CDR3 spans 13 residues. CDR1 is DFQATT, CDR2 SNEGSKA, per germline (reference sequence). The CDR3 region has the DNA TGCAGTGCAACAGGGGAGAGTCTGTACGAGCAGTACTTC. Its protein is CSATGESLYEQYF.

The chain carries TRBV10-1 and TRBJ2-4; 9 bases are a match to TRBD1. The germline gives CDR1 WNHNN, CDR2 SYGVQD (reference sequence). J gave up 8 bases and V 6 bases, and 5 bases lay outside the gene matches. The CDR3 is 13 residues long. Here the CDR3 DNA reads TGCGCCAGCAGCCCCGGACAGGGGTACATTCAGTACTTC. This sequence encodes CASSPGQGYIQYF.

This clonotype was recorded a few times. The rearrangement uses TRBV20-1 and TRBJ2-5; 9 bases map to TRBD1. V shed 2 bases, J shed 4 bases, and the junction held 5 bases outside the gene matches. This CDR3 comprises 14 residues. CDR1 is DFQATT and CDR2 is SNEGSKA in the germline V gene (reference sequence). CDR3 sequence: CSARLHRGRETQYF. CDR3 DNA sequence: TGCAGTGCTAGACTTCACAGGGGGCGAGAGACCCAGTACTTC.

In this sample, this clonotype turned up a few times. The chain uses TRBV20-1 and TRBJ1-5; 11 bases are shared with TRBD1. The CDR3 is made up of 16 amino acids. CDR1 and CDR2 from the germline V gene are DFQATT and SNEGSKA (reference sequence). The ends lost 3 bases at V and 5 bases at J; junction bases unmatched: 9. The DNA for the CDR3 is TGCAGTGCTAGTCAGGACAGGGGGCTGCTACATCAGCCCCAGCATTTT. As protein: CSASQDRGLLHQPQHF.

The chain couples TRBV20-1 to TRBJ2-1; tentatively, D is TRBD1 (6 bases). V gave up 5 bases and J gave up 4 bases, with 9 bases separating them. The CDR3 totals 12 residues. Germline loops: CDR1 DFQATT, CDR2 SNEGSKA (reference sequence). CDR3 bases: TGCAGTGCTCAAACAGGGTACAATGAGCAGTTCTTC. It specifies CSAQTGYNEQFF.

The chain combines TRBV4-1 with TRBJ2-7; 12 bases are shared with TRBD2. The germline gives CDR1 MGHRA, CDR2 YSYEKL. CDR3 size: 19 residues. Unmatched junction bases numbered 13, after V lost 4 bases and J lost 0 bases. The DNA of the CDR3 is TGCGCCAGCAGCCCCCAGGGGGCTAGCGGGAGGGCGGACTCCTACGAGCAGTACTTC. Protein product: CASSPQGASGRADSYEQYF.

A few counts support this clonotype. V and J are TRBV7-3 and TRBJ2-1, with TRBD1 identical over 10 bases. This CDR3 is 14 amino acids long. Germline CDR1 SGHTA, CDR2 FQGTGA. The J segment lost 11 bases and the V segment lost 5 bases, leaving 9 bases of the junction unmatched. The CDR3 sequence is CASSQPGTGEQQFF. The CDR3 nucleotides are TGTGCCAGCAGCCAGCCGGGGACAGGGGAACAGCAGTTCTTC.

This clonotype was picked up a small number of times. The chain uses TRBV6-5 and TRBJ2-5, with unresolved D. The ends were cut back, 2 bases at V and 13 bases at J, with 14 bases in the middle. There are 12 residues in the CDR3. Germline CDR1 MNHEY, CDR2 SVGAGI. For the CDR3, the DNA is TGTGCCAGCAGTTACCCGGACCATAGCTTGTACTTC. Amino acid sequence: CASSYPDHSLYF.

The sample holds a few counts of this clonotype. This chain connects TRBV4-1 to TRBJ2-7, with 9 nucleotides matching TRBD2. The CDR3 length is 18 residues. After removal of 0 bases from V and 2 bases from J, the junction contained 11 bases not matched to a gene. Germline V lookup: CDR1 MGHRA, CDR2 YSYEKL. The CDR3 nucleotides read TGCGCCAGCAGCCAAGATCGGGTAGCGGGAGCTGGGACCTACGAGCAGTACTTC. This translates into CASSQDRVAGAGTYEQYF.

This chain uses TRBV29-1 with TRBJ1-1; 9 bases agree with TRBD1. The germline gives CDR1 SQVTM, CDR2 ANQGSEA. J was trimmed by 6 bases and V by 6 bases; bases with no gene match: 8. The CDR3 consists of 13 residues. CDR3 protein: CSVDGQGSPEAFF. As DNA, the CDR3 is TGCAGCGTAGACGGACAGGGGAGCCCTGAAGCTTTCTTT.

The V call is TRBV24-1, the J call TRBJ2-1; 9 nucleotides align to TRBD2. The germline V gene encodes CDR1 KGHDR and CDR2 SFDVKD. This CDR3 is built from 15 residues. Trimming removed 3 bases from V and 9 bases from J; junction bases left unmatched: 8. The CDR3 loop is CATSDGIAGASEQFF. The DNA of the CDR3 is TGTGCCACCAGTGATGGCATAGCGGGAGCAAGTGAGCAGTTCTTC.

This clonotype was seen only a few times. The genes are TRBV18 and TRBJ1-1; 7 positions match TRBD1. CDR3 length: 14 residues. J lost 2 bases, V lost 6 bases, and 6 bases had no gene match. The V gene's germline CDR1 is KGHSH and CDR2 LQKENI. Here the CDR3 reads CASSQDRTNTEAFF. DNA of the CDR3: TGTGCCAGCTCCCAGGACAGGACCAACACTGAAGCTTTCTTT.

V usage is TRBV27 and J usage is TRBJ2-6; D could derive from TRBD1 or TRBD2 (6 bases each). The CDR3 is 16 amino acids. Germline V gene lookup returns CDR1 MNHEY and CDR2 SMNVEV (reference sequence). Trimming took 5 bases from V and 4 from J, leaving 15 bases between them. The CDR3 DNA reads TGTGCCAGCAGTGGGGGGTGGGGGGCGGGGGCCAACGTCCTGACTTTC. It codes for CASSGGWGAGANVLTF.

The chain uses TRBV7-7 and TRBJ2-5; 13 bases map to TRBD2. Germline CDR1 reads SSHAT; CDR2 reads FNYEAQ (reference sequence). The CDR3 runs 17 residues. J was trimmed by 4 bases and V by 4 bases; bases with no gene match: 9. In DNA form, the CDR3 reads TGTGCCAGCAGCTCCGGACTAGCGGGAGTGAACGGAGAGACCCAGTACTTC. Translated: CASSSGLAGVNGETQYF.

This clonotype was recorded a few times. The chain combines TRBV12-3 or TRBV12-4 with TRBJ2-7; 9 bases are shared with TRBD1. V lost 3 bases to trimming and J lost 2 bases; unmatched junction nucleotides: 5. This CDR3 is 15 amino acids long. The CDR3 is CASSFWDRATYEQYF. The CDR3 DNA follows: TGTGCCAGCAGTTTCTGGGACAGGGCCACCTACGAGCAGTACTTC.

The CDR3 DNA sequence: TGTGCCAGCAGTGCCGTGGGGGGGACTAATGAAAAACTGTTTTTT. Protein sequence: CASSAVGGTNEKLFF. This chain joins TRBV27 and TRBJ1-4, with TRBD1 as a possible D gene (5 bases). The germline V gene has CDR1 MNHEY and CDR2 SMNVEV (reference sequence). CDR3 length: 15 residues. Between the trimmed V and J ends, which lost 5 bases and 2 bases, there was a span of 12 bases.

In its sample, this clonotype was seen a few times. The rearrangement links TRBV5-6 to TRBJ2-7; TRBD2 is a possible D gene (6 bases). This CDR3 comprises 15 residues. CDR1 and CDR2 (germline): SGHDT, YYEEEE. The V end lost 0 bases, the J end lost 3 bases, and 13 bases lay between the germline ends. The CDR3 DNA reads as TGTGCCAGCAGCTTGGCCGAGAGTAGCGGCTACGAGCAGTACTTC. It translates to CASSLAESSGYEQYF.

This clonotype was detected ten times or more. V gene TRBV5-1 combines with J gene TRBJ2-7; a possible D gene is TRBD1 (5 bases). Germline loops: CDR1 SGHRS, CDR2 YFSETQ. The CDR3 is made up of 12 amino acids. Trimming cost V 6 bases and J 3 bases, with 10 bases left between them. In nucleotides, the CDR3 is TGCGCCAGCAACTCCCAGGGCTACGAGCAGTACTTC. Residues: CASNSQGYEQYF.

This clonotype was found a few times. The DNA of the CDR3 is TGTGCCAGCAGCTTACTGTCCTGGGGGCCGGGAGATACGCAGTATTTT. It codes for CASSLLSWGPGDTQYF. This chain joins TRBV7-8 and TRBJ2-3; D perhaps matches TRBD1 (6 bases). This CDR3 has 16 amino acids. The germline gives CDR1 SGHVS, CDR2 FQNEAQ. The V gene lost 2 bases and the J gene lost 5 bases, with 17 bases spanning the gap.

This clonotype appeared many times. This sequence joins TRBV5-1 and TRBJ2-5; TRBD2 might be the D (6 bases). Trimming took off 2 bases at V and 5 bases at J, with 16 bases between the two ends. The germline V gene has CDR1 SGHRS and CDR2 YFSETQ. The CDR3 loop spans 15 amino acids. The chain's CDR3 is CASSFDSHGGETQYF. CDR3 DNA: TGCGCCAGCAGCTTTGACAGTCACGGAGGGGAGACCCAGTACTTC. The full variable domain, with the rest looked up from reference TRBV5-1 and TRBJ2-5, is KAGVTQTPRYLIKTRGQQVTLSCSPISGHRSVSWYQQTPGQGLQFLFEYFSETQRNKGNFPGRFSGRQFSNSRSEMNVSTLELGDSALYLCASSFDSHGGETQYFGPGTRLLVL.

CDR3 amino acids: CSATIDRSSGNTIYF. CDR3 DNA: TGCAGTGCTACAATCGACCGCTCCTCTGGAAACACCATATATTTT. This chain connects TRBV20-1 to TRBJ1-3; D is undetermined. The CDR3 spans 15 residues. V was clipped by 4 bases and J by 0 bases, with 13 bases between them. Germline lookup yields CDR1 DFQATT and CDR2 SNEGSKA (reference sequence).

A few counts support this clonotype. This chain connects TRBV12-3 or TRBV12-4 to TRBJ2-6, with D possibly matching TRBD1 (6 bases). Trimming removed 2 bases from V and 1 base from J, with 15 bases in between. The CDR3 contains 18 residues. The CDR3 DNA follows: TGTGCCAGCAGTTTAAGGGACACCCCTTATTCTGGGGCCAACGTCCTGACTTTC. Translating gives CASSLRDTPYSGANVLTF.

This clonotype was seen a handful of times. This chain joins TRBV4-1 and TRBJ2-7, with 7 bases identical to TRBD2. CDR3 length: 16 residues. Looked up from germline, CDR1 is MGHRA and CDR2 is YSYEKL. The J segment lost 3 bases and the V segment lost 0 bases, leaving 8 bases of the junction unmatched. The CDR3 sequence is CASSQDGASGGYEQYF. CDR3 nucleotides: TGCGCCAGCAGCCAAGATGGGGCTAGCGGAGGCTACGAGCAGTACTTC.

This clonotype was counted a few times. This chain uses TRBV5-1 with TRBJ2-7; the match to TRBD2 covers 8 bases. The germline V gene has CDR1 SGHRS and CDR2 YFSETQ. V dropped 4 bases and J dropped 0; count of bases not matched to a gene: 9. This CDR3 is 16 amino acids long. CDR3 region: CASSKSGTSTSYEQYF. As DNA, the CDR3 is TGCGCCAGCAGCAAATCCGGGACTAGTACCTCCTACGAGCAGTACTTC.

This rearrangement joins TRBV10-3 to TRBJ2-1; 14 bases match TRBD2. This CDR3 has 15 amino acids. From germline, CDR1 is ENHRY and CDR2 SYGVKD. The V segment lost 2 bases and the J segment 8 bases; nucleotides outside the gene matches: 2. CDR3 in DNA: TGTGCCATCAGTGAGCCGGGACTAGCGGGAGATGAGCAGTTCTTC. It yields the protein CAISEPGLAGDEQFF.

This clonotype appeared many times. The chain recombines TRBV12-3 or TRBV12-4 with TRBJ2-1; 10 bases align to TRBD2. The CDR3 loop spans 14 amino acids. Trimming at V came to 5 bases and at J to 8 bases, leaving 6 bases not matched to a gene. The CDR3 nucleotides read TGTGCCAGCAGTCGAGGGACTAGCGCGCATGAGCAGTTCTTC. Amino acids: CASSRGTSAHEQFF.

The CDR3 here is CASSWAGTVVYEQYF. CDR3 DNA sequence: TGTGCCAGCAGTTGGGCCGGGACAGTCGTCTACGAGCAGTACTTC. This chain joins TRBV27 and TRBJ2-7; 7 bases line up with TRBD1. Germline V gene sequence: CDR1 MNHEY, CDR2 SMNVEV (reference sequence). This CDR3 has 15 amino acids. V was pared by 4 bases and J by 3 bases, with 9 bases of the junction left unmatched.

V usage is TRBV19 and J usage is TRBJ2-1, with 9 bases fitting TRBD2. The CDR3 spans 13 residues. The V gene end was trimmed by 7 bases and the J gene end by 8 bases; junction bases not matched to a gene: 6. The germline V gene encodes CDR1 LNHDA and CDR2 SQIVND (reference sequence). In nucleotides, the CDR3 is TGTGCCAGTAACACAAGACTAGCGGATGAGCAGTTCTTC. This encodes CASNTRLADEQFF. The variable domain in full, with the rest retrieved from reference TRBV19 and TRBJ2-1, is DGGITQSPKYLFRKEGQNVTLSCEQNLNHDAMYWYRQDPGQGLRLIYYSQIVNDFQKGDIAEGYSVSREKKESFPLTVTSAQKNPTAFYLCASNTRLADEQFFGPGTRLTVL.

The chain joins TRBV5-1 to TRBJ2-7, with 9 nucleotides matching TRBD1. Germline CDR1 and CDR2: SGHRS and YFSETQ. There are 15 residues in the CDR3. The V segment lost 6 bases and the J segment 2 bases; nucleotides outside the gene matches: 9. CDR3 nucleotide sequence: TGCGCCAGCACAGGCCGCCGGGACAGGGCCTACGAGCAGTACTTC. The encoded protein is CASTGRRDRAYEQYF.

This clonotype was seen a few times. This chain uses TRBV30 with TRBJ2-7; possibly TRBD2 for D (7 bases). Trimming left V 0 bases short and J 6 bases short, with 12 bases between. CDR1 is GTSNPN and CDR2 is SVGIG in the germline V gene (reference sequence). The CDR3 runs 13 residues. The CDR3 nucleotides are TGTGCCTGGAGTGTACGGGGGGCAGGCGAGCAGTACTTC. This encodes CAWSVRGAGEQYF.

This clonotype has a handful of counts. The J gene is TRBJ2-2, the V gene TRBV7-2, with D possibly being TRBD2 (6 bases). The CDR3 has 17 residues. Per germline, CDR1 SGHTA and CDR2 FQGNSA. V was cut by 5 bases and J by 4 bases, with 20 bases left in between. CDR3 nucleotides: TGTGCCAGCAGCAGAGAGGGGTGGCGGGGTTTCACCGGGGAGCTGTTTTTT. Translated, it gives CASSREGWRGFTGELFF.